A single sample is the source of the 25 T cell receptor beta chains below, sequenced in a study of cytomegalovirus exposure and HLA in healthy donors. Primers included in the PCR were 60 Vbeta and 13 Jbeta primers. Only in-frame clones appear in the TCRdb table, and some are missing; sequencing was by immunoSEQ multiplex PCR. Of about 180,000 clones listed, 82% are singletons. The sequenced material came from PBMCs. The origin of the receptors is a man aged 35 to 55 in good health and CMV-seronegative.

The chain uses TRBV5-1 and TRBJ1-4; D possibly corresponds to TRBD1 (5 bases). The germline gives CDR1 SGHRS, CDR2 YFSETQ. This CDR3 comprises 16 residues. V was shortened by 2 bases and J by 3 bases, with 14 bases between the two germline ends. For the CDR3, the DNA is TGCGCCAGCAGCTTAGCAGGAGGGGCTGCTAATGAAAAACTGTTTTTT. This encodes CASSLAGGAANEKLFF.

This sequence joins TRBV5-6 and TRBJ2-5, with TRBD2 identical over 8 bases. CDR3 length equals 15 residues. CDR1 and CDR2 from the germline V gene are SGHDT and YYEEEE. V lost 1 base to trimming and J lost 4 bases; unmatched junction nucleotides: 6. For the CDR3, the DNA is TGTGCCAGCAGCTTGTCCGGGCTAGCGGGAGAGACCCAGTACTTC. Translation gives CASSLSGLAGETQYF. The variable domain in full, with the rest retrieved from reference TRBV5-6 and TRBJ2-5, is DAGVTQSPTHLIKTRGQQVTLRCSPKSGHDTVSWYQQALGQGPQFIFQYYEEEERQRGNFPDRFSGHQFPNYSSELNVNALLLGDSALYLCASSLSGLAGETQYFGPGTRLLVL.

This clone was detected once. Here the CDR3 DNA reads TGTGCCAGCAGTCCAATTAAACAGGGGGCCTACGAGCAGTACTTC. It is translated as CASSPIKQGAYEQYF. The chain recombines TRBV4-2 with TRBJ2-7; 8 nucleotides line up with TRBD1. Germline V gives CDR1 LGHNA, CDR2 YNFKEQ. V gave up 6 bases and J gave up 2 bases; unmatched junction bases: 9. CDR3 length: 15 residues.

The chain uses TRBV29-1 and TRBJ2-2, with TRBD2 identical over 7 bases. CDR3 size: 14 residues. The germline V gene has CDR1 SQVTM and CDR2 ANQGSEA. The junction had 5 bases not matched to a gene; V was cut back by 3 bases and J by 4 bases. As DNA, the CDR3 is TGCAGCGTTGACGGGGGAGGGGTCACCGGGGAGCTGTTTTTT. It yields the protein CSVDGGGVTGELFF.

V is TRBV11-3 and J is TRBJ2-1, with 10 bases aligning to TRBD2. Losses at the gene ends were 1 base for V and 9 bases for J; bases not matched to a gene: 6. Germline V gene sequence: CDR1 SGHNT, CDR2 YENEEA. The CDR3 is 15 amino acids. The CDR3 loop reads CASSLVPAGGPEQFF. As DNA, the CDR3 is TGTGCCAGCAGCTTAGTTCCAGCGGGGGGGCCTGAGCAGTTCTTC.

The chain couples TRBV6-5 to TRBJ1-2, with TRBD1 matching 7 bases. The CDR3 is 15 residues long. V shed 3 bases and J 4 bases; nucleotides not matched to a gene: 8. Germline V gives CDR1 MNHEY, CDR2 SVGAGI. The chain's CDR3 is CASSYIEGAGYGYTF. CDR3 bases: TGTGCCAGCAGTTATATAGAGGGGGCAGGCTATGGCTACACCTTC.

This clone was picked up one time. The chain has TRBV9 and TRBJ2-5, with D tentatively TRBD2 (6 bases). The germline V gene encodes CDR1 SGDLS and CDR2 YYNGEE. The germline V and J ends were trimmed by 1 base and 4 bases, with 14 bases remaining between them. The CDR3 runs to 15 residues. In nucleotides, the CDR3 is TGTGCCAGCAGCGTAAATGTCGGGAGTAGAGAGACCCAGTACTTC. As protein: CASSVNVGSRETQYF.

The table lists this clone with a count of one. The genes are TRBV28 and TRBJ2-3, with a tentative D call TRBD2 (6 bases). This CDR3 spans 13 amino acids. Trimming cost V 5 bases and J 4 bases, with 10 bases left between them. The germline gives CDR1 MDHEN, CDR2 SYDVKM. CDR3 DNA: TGTGCCAGCAGTCCTCCGGGGGCAGATACGCAGTATTTT. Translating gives CASSPPGADTQYF.

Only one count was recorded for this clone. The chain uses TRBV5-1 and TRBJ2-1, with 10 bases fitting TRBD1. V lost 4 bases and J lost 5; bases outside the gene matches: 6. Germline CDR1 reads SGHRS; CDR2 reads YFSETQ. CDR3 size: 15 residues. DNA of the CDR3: TGCGCCAGCAGCCGCGGGGGGACAGGGGACAATGAGCAGTTCTTC. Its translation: CASSRGGTGDNEQFF.

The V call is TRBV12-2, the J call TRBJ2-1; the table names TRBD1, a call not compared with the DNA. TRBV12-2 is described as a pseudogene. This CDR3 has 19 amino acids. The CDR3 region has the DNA TGTGCAAGTCGCTCGGTACCTGGACAGGCTCCATCGTCGGGTAATGAGCAGTTCTTC. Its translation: CASRSVPGQAPSSGNEQFF.

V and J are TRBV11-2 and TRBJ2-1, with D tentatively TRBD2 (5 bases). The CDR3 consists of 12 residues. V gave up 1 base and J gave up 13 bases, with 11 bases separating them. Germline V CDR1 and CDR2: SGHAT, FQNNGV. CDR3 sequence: CASSLVTAAQFF. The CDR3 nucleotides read TGTGCCAGCAGCTTAGTTACAGCGGCTCAGTTCTTC.

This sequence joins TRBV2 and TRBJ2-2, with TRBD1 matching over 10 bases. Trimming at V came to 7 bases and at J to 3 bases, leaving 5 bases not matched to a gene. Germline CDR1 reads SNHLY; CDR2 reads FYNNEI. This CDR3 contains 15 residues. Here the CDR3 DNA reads TGTGCCAGCACCGACAGGGGGCAACACACCGGGGAGCTGTTTTTT. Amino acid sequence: CASTDRGQHTGELFF.

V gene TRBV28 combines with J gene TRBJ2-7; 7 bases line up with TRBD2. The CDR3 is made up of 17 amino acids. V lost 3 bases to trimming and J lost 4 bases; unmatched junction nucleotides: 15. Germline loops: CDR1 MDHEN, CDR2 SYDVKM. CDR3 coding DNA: TGTGCCAGCAGTTTTCCGTCCTACCCCGCGGGAGAATACGAGCAGTACTTC. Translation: CASSFPSYPAGEYEQYF. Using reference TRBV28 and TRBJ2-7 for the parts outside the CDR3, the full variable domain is DVKVTQSSRYLVKRTGEKVFLECVQDMDHENMFWYRQDPGLGLRLIYFSYDVKMKEKGDIPEGYSVSREKKERFSLILESASTNQTSMYLCASSFPSYPAGEYEQYFGPGTRLTVT.

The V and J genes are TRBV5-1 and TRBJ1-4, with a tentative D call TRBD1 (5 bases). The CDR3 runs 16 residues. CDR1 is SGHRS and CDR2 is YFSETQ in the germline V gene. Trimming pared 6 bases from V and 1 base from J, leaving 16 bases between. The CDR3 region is CASTGGGSGTNEKLFF. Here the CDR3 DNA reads TGCGCCAGCACCGGGGGAGGGAGCGGAACTAATGAAAAACTGTTTTTT.

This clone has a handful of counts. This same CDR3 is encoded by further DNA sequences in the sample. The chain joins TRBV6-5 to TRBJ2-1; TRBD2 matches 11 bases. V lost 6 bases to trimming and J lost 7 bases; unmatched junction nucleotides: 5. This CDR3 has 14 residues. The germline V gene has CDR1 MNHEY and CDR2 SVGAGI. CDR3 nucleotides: TGTGCCAGCAGATCGGGACTAGCGGATAATGAGCAGTTCTTC. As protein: CASRSGLADNEQFF.

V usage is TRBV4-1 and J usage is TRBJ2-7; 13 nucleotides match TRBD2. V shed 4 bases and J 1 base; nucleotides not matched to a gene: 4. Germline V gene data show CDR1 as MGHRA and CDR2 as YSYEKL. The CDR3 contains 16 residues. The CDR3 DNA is TGCGCCAGCAGCCCAACACTAGCGGGGGGGTCCTACGAGCAGTACTTC. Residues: CASSPTLAGGSYEQYF.

The CDR3, as DNA: TGTGCCAGCAGCCCCCGGCTAGCGGGGGCCTACGAGCAGTACTTC. It encodes CASSPRLAGAYEQYF. The V call is TRBV7-8, the J call TRBJ2-7; 10 nucleotides align to TRBD2. Trimming at V came to 5 bases and at J to 2 bases, leaving 6 bases not matched to a gene. The CDR3 is 15 amino acids. Germline CDR1 is SGHVS and CDR2 is FQNEAQ.

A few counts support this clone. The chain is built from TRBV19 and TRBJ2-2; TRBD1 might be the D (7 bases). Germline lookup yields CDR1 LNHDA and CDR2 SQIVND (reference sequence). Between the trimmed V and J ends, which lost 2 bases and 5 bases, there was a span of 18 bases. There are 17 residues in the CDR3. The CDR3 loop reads CASSISGRGSGTGELFF. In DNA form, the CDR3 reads TGTGCCAGTAGTATAAGCGGCAGGGGGAGCGGGACCGGGGAGCTGTTTTTT.

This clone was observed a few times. CDR3 sequence reads: CASSVGTGREKLFF. The DNA for the CDR3 is TGTGCCAGCAGCGTAGGGACAGGGAGGGAAAAACTGTTTTTT. The rearrangement uses TRBV9 and TRBJ1-4; TRBD1 agrees at 8 bases. With V trimmed by 0 bases and J by 8 bases, 3 bases remained unmatched. CDR3 length equals 14 residues. Germline CDR1 SGDLS, CDR2 YYNGEE.

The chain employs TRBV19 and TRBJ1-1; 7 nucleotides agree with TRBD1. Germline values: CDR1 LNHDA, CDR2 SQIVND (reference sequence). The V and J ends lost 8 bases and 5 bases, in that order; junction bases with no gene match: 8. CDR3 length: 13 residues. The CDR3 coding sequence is TGTGCCAGTGCCACAGGGGCGGGTACTGAAGCTTTCTTT. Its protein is CASATGAGTEAFF.

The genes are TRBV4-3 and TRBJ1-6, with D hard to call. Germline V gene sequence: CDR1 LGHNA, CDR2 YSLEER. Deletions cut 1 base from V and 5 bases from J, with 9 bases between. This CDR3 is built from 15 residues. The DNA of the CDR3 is TGCGCCAGCAGCCAAGGAGACACGAATAATTCACCCCTCCACTTT. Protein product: CASSQGDTNNSPLHF.

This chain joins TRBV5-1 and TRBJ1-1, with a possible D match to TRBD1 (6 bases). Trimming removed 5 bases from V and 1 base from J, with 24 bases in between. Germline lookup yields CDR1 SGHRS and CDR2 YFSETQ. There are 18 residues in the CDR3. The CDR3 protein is CASRKLSTGYIRNTEAFF. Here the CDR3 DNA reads TGCGCCAGCAGGAAGCTTAGTACAGGGTACATCCGGAACACTGAAGCTTTCTTT.

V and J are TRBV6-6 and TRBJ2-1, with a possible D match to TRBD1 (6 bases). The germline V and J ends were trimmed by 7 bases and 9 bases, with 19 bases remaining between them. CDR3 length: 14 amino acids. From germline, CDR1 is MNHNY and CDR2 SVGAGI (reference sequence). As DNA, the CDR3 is TGTGCCAGCACCCCGGCGGGCCCACAGGGTGAGCAGTTCTTC. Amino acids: CASTPAGPQGEQFF.

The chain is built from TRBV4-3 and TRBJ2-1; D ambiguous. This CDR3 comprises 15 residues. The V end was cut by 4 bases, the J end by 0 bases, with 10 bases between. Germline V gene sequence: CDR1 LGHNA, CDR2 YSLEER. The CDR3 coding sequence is TGCGCCAGCAGCCCTATGTCAAGCTCCTACAATGAGCAGTTCTTC. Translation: CASSPMSSSYNEQFF.

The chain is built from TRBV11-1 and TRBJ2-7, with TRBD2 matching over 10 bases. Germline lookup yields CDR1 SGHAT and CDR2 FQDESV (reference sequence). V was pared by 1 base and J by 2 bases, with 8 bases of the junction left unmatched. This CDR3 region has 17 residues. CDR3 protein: CASSLEPSGGRTYEQYF. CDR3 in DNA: TGTGCCAGCAGCTTAGAGCCTAGCGGGGGACGGACCTACGAGCAGTACTTC.